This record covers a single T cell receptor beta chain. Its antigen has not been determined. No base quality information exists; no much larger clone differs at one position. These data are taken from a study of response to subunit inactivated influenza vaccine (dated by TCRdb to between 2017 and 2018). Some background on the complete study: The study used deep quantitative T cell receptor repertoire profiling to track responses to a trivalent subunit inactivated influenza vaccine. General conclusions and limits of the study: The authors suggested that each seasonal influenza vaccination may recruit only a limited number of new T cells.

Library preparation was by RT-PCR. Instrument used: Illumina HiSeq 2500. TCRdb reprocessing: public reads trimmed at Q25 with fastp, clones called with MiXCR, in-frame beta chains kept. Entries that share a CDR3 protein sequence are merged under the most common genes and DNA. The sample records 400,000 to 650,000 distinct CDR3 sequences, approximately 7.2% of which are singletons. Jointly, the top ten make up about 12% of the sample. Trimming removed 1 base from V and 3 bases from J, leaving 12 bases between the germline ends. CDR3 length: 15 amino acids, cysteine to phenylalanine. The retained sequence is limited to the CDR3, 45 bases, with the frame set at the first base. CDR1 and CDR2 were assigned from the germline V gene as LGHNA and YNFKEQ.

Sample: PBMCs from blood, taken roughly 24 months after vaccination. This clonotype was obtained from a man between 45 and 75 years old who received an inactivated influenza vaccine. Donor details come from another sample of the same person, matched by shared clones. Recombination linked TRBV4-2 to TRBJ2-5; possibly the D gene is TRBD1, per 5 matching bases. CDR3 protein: CASSQAGQQKETQYF. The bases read TGTGCCAGCAGCCAAGCCGGACAACAGAAAGAGACCCAGTACTTC.